The clone carrying this T cell receptor (beta chain) was seen more than once but under ten times. This sample's time point: patch test 2, 6 weeks after DPC sensitization. Described treatment: therapeutic diphenylcyclopropenone sensitization with weekly scalp DPC. V trimming: 1 base; J trimming: 1 base; junction bases outside the gene matches: 10. Germline CDR1 SGHDN, CDR2 FVKESK. The CDR3 consists of 18 residues. This specimen belongs to a study of human T cells and chemical hapten exposure. TCRdb processed the RACE reads anew with MiXCR; each CDR3 protein has one entry. Found here are roughly 150,000 distinct CDR3 sequences, 10% to 15% of them singletons; the top ten hold 1.4%.

The sample was whole blood, taken in connection with sensitization to the hapten diphenylcyclopropenone (DPC). The chain uses TRBV14 and TRBJ2-5; 9 nucleotides line up with TRBD2. This receptor was taken from a woman aged 50 to 60 with alopecia areata. Some clones in this sample may be carry-over from other donors' samples. CDR3 sequence: CASSQGTFAGGRQETQYF. For the CDR3, the DNA is TGTGCCAGCAGCCAAGGGACTTTTGCGGGAGGGCGCCAAGAGACCCAGTACTTC.